These 8 T cell receptor beta chains originate from one sample sequenced in a study of T cell repertoires in cytomegalovirus infection (dated by TCRdb to between 2019 and 2020). For sequencing, an Illumina HiSeq 1500 was employed. TCRdb reanalyzed the raw reads on its own, using fastp at Q25 for trimming and MiXCR for clone calling, and kept in-frame beta chains. Rows matching on CDR3 protein sequence are summarized as one entry with the most common DNA and genes. Across this sample there are roughly 76,000 distinct CDR3 sequences, with about 4% seen only once. In total, the top ten clones hold under 5.5% of the sample. The source material was PBMCs. The receptors originated from a human donor in good health (CMV status not recorded). Some clones in this sample may be carry-over from other donors' samples.

In this sample, this clonotype turned up many times. The CDR3 protein is CASSPPGSRNQPQHF. CDR3 in DNA: TGTGCCAGCAGTCCTCCAGGGTCCCGCAATCAGCCCCAGCATTTT. The V call is TRBV6-2 or TRBV6-3, the J call TRBJ1-5; D might be TRBD1 (5 bases). Germline-derived CDR1 and CDR2 are MNHEY and SVGEGT. CDR3 size: 15 residues. V lost 5 bases, J lost 2 bases, and 13 bases lay in between.

This clonotype was counted ten times or more. The chain is built from TRBV7-8 and TRBJ2-3; D unclear. Trimming removed 1 base at V and 2 bases at J, with 7 bases between. CDR1 is SGHVS, CDR2 FQNEAQ, per germline. The CDR3 is made up of 14 amino acids. The DNA of the CDR3 is TGTGCCAGCAGCTTAGATGTCTCCACAGATACGCAGTATTTT. This codes for CASSLDVSTDTQYF.

The table lists this clonotype with many counts. The gene calls are TRBV7-2 and TRBJ2-1, with D hard to call. Between the trimmed V and J ends, which lost 5 bases and 3 bases, there was a span of 8 bases. This CDR3 has 13 amino acids. Germline CDR1 reads SGHTA; CDR2 reads FQGNSA. Written as DNA, the CDR3 is TGTGCCAGCAGCCTTACTTTCTACAATGAGCAGTTCTTC. Its protein product is CASSLTFYNEQFF.

This clonotype showed up many times. The chain is built from TRBV11-2 and TRBJ1-6; maybe TRBD1 (6 bases). This CDR3 is 16 amino acids long. In germline, CDR1 is SGHAT, CDR2 FQNNGV. The germline V and J ends were trimmed by 6 bases and 9 bases, with 21 bases remaining between them. Here the CDR3 reads CASSQATGIRRSPLHF. CDR3 coding DNA: TGTGCCAGCAGTCAAGCCACAGGGATTCGGCGTTCACCCCTCCACTTT.

The table lists this clonotype with many counts. The CDR3 region is CASSTTGLRTDTQYF. In nucleotides, the CDR3 is TGTGCCAGCAGTACTACGGGACTCCGCACAGATACGCAGTATTTT. The chain has TRBV6-4 and TRBJ2-3; tentatively, D is TRBD2 (6 bases). CDR3 length: 15 residues. V was trimmed by 5 bases and J by 1 base, leaving 13 bases between them. The germline CDR1 and CDR2 sequences are MRHNA and SNTAGT.

This clonotype was picked up many times. The V and J genes are TRBV11-2 and TRBJ1-5; D unclear. The CDR3 runs 13 residues. With 3 bases removed from V and 5 bases from J, the gap between germline ends came to 8 bases. Germline loops: CDR1 SGHAT, CDR2 FQNNGV. In DNA form, the CDR3 reads TGTGCCAGCAGCTTCGGCACATATCAGCCCCAGCATTTT. As protein: CASSFGTYQPQHF.

This clonotype was seen repeatedly, ten times or more. The chain employs TRBV20-1 and TRBJ1-5, with D uncertain. Trimming pared 1 base from V and 4 bases from J, leaving 26 bases between. The CDR3 is 19 amino acids. Germline V gene sequence: CDR1 DFQATT, CDR2 SNEGSKA (reference sequence). CDR3 region: CSARVPRHIRTELNQPQHF. CDR3 DNA: TGCAGTGCTAGAGTCCCCCGGCATATTAGAACAGAGCTGAATCAGCCCCAGCATTTT.

The table lists this clonotype with many counts. The CDR3 coding sequence is TGCAGCGTTCCTATTCCGACAGGCCCTGATGAAGCTTTCTTT. Its translation: CSVPIPTGPDEAFF. The chain combines TRBV29-1 with TRBJ1-1, with a weak D call TRBD1 (6 bases). The CDR3 has 14 residues. The germline V and J ends were trimmed by 5 bases and 7 bases, with 20 bases remaining between them. Germline V gene data show CDR1 as SQVTM and CDR2 as ANQGSEA. Supplemented by reference TRBV29-1 and TRBJ1-1, the full variable domain reads SAVISQKPSRDICQRGTSLTIQCQVDSQVTMMFWYRQQPGQSLTLIATANQGSEATYESGFVIDKFPISRPNLTFSTLTVSNMSPEDSSIYLCSVPIPTGPDEAFFGQGTRLTVV.